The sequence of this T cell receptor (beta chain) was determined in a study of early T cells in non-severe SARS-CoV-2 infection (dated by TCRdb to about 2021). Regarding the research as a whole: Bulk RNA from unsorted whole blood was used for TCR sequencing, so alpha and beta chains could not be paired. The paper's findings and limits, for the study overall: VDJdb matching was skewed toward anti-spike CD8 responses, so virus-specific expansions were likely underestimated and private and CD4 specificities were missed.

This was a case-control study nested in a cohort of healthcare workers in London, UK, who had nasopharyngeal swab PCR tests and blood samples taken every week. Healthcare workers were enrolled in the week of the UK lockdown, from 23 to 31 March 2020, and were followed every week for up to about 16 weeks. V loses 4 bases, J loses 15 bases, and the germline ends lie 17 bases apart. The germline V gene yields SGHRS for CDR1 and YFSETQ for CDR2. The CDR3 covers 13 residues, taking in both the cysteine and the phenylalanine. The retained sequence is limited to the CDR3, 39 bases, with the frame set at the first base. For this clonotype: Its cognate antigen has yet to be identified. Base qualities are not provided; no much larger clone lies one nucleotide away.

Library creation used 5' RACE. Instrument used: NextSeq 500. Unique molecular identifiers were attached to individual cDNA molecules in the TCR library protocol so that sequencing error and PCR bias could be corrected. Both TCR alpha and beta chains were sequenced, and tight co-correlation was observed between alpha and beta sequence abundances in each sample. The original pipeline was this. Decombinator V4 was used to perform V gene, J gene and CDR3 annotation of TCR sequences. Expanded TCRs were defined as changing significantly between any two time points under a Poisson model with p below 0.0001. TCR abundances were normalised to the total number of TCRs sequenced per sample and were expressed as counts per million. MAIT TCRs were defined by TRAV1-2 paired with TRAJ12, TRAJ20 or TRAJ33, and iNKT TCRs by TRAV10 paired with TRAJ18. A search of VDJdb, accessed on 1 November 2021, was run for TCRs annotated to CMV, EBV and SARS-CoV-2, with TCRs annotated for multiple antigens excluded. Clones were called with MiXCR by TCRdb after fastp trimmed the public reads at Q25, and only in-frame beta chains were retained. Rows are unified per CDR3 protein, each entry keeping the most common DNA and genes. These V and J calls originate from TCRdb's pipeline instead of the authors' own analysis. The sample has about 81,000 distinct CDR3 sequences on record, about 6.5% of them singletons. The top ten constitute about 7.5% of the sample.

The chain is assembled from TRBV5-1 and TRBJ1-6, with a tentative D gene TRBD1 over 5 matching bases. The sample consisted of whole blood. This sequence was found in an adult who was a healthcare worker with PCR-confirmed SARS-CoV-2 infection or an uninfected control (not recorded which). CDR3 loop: CASSRDEVSSLHF. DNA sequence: TGCGCCAGCAGCCGGGACGAGGTGTCGAGCCTCCACTTT.